What follows is one T cell receptor beta chain and its context. The target of this receptor is not known. No base quality values were provided; no much bigger clone lies one nucleotide off. Libraries were made using the immunoSEQ multiplex PCR assay. The clones in this table, taken by TCRdb from immuneACCESS, are in-frame only. Not every clone is retained; where verified, under half of the shortfall comes from an unresolved V gene, and the cause of the rest is unknown. The sample table contains 400,000 to 450,000 clones; only one count was recorded for more than 80% of them. Of the sample, approximately 6.3% falls within the top ten clones. The data derive from a study of control samples from healthy donors and cancer patients (TCRdb year 2020). V is reduced by 3 bases and J by 0 bases, leaving a spacing of 8 bases between them. The CDR3 runs 15 amino acids, cysteine and phenylalanine included. This entry keeps only the CDR3 DNA: 45 bases, framed from base 1. CDR1 LGHDT and CDR2 YNNKEL were looked up in the germline V gene (reference sequence).

Sequences were obtained from PBMCs. The rearrangement combines TRBV3-1 (or the pseudogene TRBV3-2) with TRBJ2-2; the D gene assignment is ambiguous. The clonotype comes from a man in his forties or fifties with head and neck cancer. The CDR3 protein sequence reads: CASSQGRTNTGELFF. The DNA is as follows: TGTGCCAGCAGCCAGGGCAGGACGAACACCGGGGAGCTGTTTTTT.